A selection of T cell receptor beta chains follows, all from one sample in a study of blood T cell repertoires in COVID-19. Assay: immunoSEQ multiplex PCR; the TCRdb copy retains only in-frame clones and omits some. The sample consists of more than 200,000 clones, roughly 91% of them appearing once. Sequences were obtained from PBMCs or T cells enriched from blood (not recorded which). The receptors originated from a woman in her thirties with acute COVID-19. Each CDR3 is given with its conserved first and last residue. The D gene is left open where the match is weak. For some rows the clone size is stated as once, few or many, or as a class when expanded; others skip it.

TRBV5-1,.,.,TRBJ1-2,TGCGCCAGCAATGATGAAGCGAGCTATGGCTACACCTTC,CASNDEASYGYTF
TRBV27,.,.,TRBJ2-5,TGTGCCAGCAGCTTCCTAACAGGGCAAGAGACCCAGTACTTC,CASSFLTGQETQYF
TRBV5-6,.,TRBD1,TRBJ1-1,TGTGCCAGCAGCTTGGGGGACAGGGAAGCTTTCTTT,CASSLGDREAFF
TRBV13,.,TRBD2,TRBJ2-1,TGTGCCAGCAGTTATAGCGGGGGTGAGGGTAATGAGCAGTTCTTC,CASSYSGGEGNEQFF
TRBV4-3,once,.,TRBJ1-2,TGCGCCAGCAGCCAATTGTCAGCGGCTAACTATGGCTACACCTTC,CASSQLSAANYGYTF
TRBV5-1,.,.,TRBJ2-7,TGCGCCAGCAGCCCGGCCGGGAGCGACTACGAGCAGTACTTC,CASSPAGSDYEQYF
TRBV28,.,TRBD2,TRBJ2-1,TGTGCCAGCAGTTTACTGCGGGGGGCCGACTCCTACAATGAGCAGTTCTTC,CASSLLRGADSYNEQFF
TRBV9,once,.,TRBJ1-1,TGTGCCAGCAGCGGGACAGACGACCGGAACACTGAAGCTTTCTTT,CASSGTDDRNTEAFF
TRBV3-1/TRBV3-2,.,.,TRBJ1-2,TGTGCCAGCAGCCAAGAGTCGACAGCCCTTTATGGCTACACCTTC,CASSQESTALYGYTF
TRBV19,.,.,TRBJ1-1,TGTGCCAGTAGTATTACAGGACTGAACACTGAAGCTTTCTTT,CASSITGLNTEAFF
TRBV24-1,once,.,TRBJ2-2,TGTGCCACCAGTGATTTTAGAAACACCGGGGAGCTGTTTTTT,CATSDFRNTGELFF
TRBV9,.,.,TRBJ1-2,TGTGCCAGCAGCGTAAGGGGCGATGGCTACACCTTC,CASSVRGDGYTF
TRBV6-1,.,.,TRBJ1-2,TGTGCCAGCAGTGGGACAGACCCCATTCTAAAATCATATGGCTACACCTTC,CASSGTDPILKSYGYTF
TRBV6-2/TRBV6-3,once,TRBD1,TRBJ1-5,TGTGCCAGCAGTGCTCGGGCCTGGGACAGTAGGTTACAGCCCCAGCATTTT,CASSARAWDSRLQPQHF
TRBV2,.,.,TRBJ1-1,TGTGCCAGCAGTGAAAGCGAGGGCCTCCCTGAAGCTTTCTTT,CASSESEGLPEAFF
TRBV19,.,.,TRBJ1-6,TGTGCCAGTAGTATAGTAGCAGGGCCGGATAATTCACCCCTCCACTTT,CASSIVAGPDNSPLHF
TRBV6-2/TRBV6-3,.,TRBD1,TRBJ1-1,TGTGCCAGCAGTCCGGGACAGACCTACACTGAAGCTTTCTTT,CASSPGQTYTEAFF
TRBV19,few,.,TRBJ1-3,TGTGCCAGTAGTATCCAGGCACTCGCTGCTTACTCTGGAAACACCATATATTTT,CASSIQALAAYSGNTIYF
TRBV6-5,.,.,TRBJ2-3,TGTGCCAGCCGGTCATTCAGCACAGATACGCAGTATTTT,CASRSFSTDTQYF
TRBV30,.,.,TRBJ1-5,TGTGCCTGGAGGCGGGGGGGCAATCAGCCCCAGCATTTT,CAWRRGGNQPQHF
TRBV28,.,TRBD1,TRBJ2-1,TGTGCCAGCAGTCCAGTGGACAGGCTGTGGAATGAGCAGTTCTTC,CASSPVDRLWNEQFF
TRBV9,.,.,TRBJ1-4,TGTGCCAGCAGCGTAGAGGGGAGGAGTAATGAAAAACTGTTTTTT,CASSVEGRSNEKLFF
TRBV3-1/TRBV3-2,.,.,TRBJ1-1,TGTGCCAGCAGCCGTTCTTCCAGGAACACTGAAGCTTTCTTT,CASSRSSRNTEAFF
TRBV19,few,.,TRBJ2-7,TGTGCCAGTAGTCCCCACTCTGGGGGGAATTACGAGCAGTACTTC,CASSPHSGGNYEQYF
TRBV12-5,.,.,TRBJ2-5,TGTGCTAGTGGTGAAGGAGGGCGGCAGACCCAGTACTTC,CASGEGGRQTQYF
TRBV7-2,.,TRBD2,TRBJ2-7,TGTGCCAGCAGCTTAGCTTACTTTACGGGGGCTCGCGGGGGGTACGAGCAGTACTTC,CASSLAYFTGARGGYEQYF
TRBV18,.,TRBD2,TRBJ2-7,TGTGCCAGCTCACCCAGCGGGGGGGCCCCCTACGAGCAGTACTTC,CASSPSGGAPYEQYF
TRBV7-9,.,.,TRBJ1-5,TGTGCCAGCAGCGTAGAGAGGGCGCAGCCCCAGCATTTT,CASSVERAQPQHF
TRBV19,.,TRBD1,TRBJ1-2,TGTGCCAGTAGTAACGGACAGGGCGGAGACTATGGCTACACCTTC,CASSNGQGGDYGYTF
TRBV14,few,TRBD1,TRBJ1-1,TGTGCCAGCAGCCAAGATTCAGGCAGGGGGCGAAGCACTGAAGCTTTCTTT,CASSQDSGRGRSTEAFF
TRBV11-2,.,.,TRBJ1-2,TGTGCCAGCAGCTTACAGGCCACAGCTAACTATGGCTACACCTTC,CASSLQATANYGYTF
TRBV7-8,.,TRBD2,TRBJ2-7,TGTGCCAGCAGCCCTAGCGGGAGCTACGAGCAGTACTTC,CASSPSGSYEQYF
TRBV11-3,.,.,TRBJ2-2,TGTGCCAGCCAGGACAGATCGAACACCGGGGAGCTGTTTTTT,CASQDRSNTGELFF
TRBV5-5,.,TRBD1,TRBJ2-7,TGTGCCAGCAGCTGGGGGACAGGGAACGGCGAGCAGTACTTC,CASSWGTGNGEQYF
TRBV28,.,.,TRBJ1-6,TGTGCCAGCAGTTCAGGGTTTGTGCCATCACCCCTCCACTTT,CASSSGFVPSPLHF
TRBV10-3,.,TRBD1,TRBJ1-2,TGTGCCATCAACCCCGGGACAGGGGTTGGAGGCTACACCTTC,CAINPGTGVGGYTF
TRBV6-5,.,.,TRBJ1-2,TGTGCCAGCAGTTACACCCGGGACATCGGCTACACCTTC,CASSYTRDIGYTF
TRBV28,.,.,TRBJ1-2,TGTGCCAGCAGTTTAGGGGGAGGCAGAGTCTATGGCTACACCTTC,CASSLGGGRVYGYTF
TRBV27,.,TRBD2,TRBJ2-1,TGTGCCAGCAGCACCGGGACTATTATAAATGAGCAGTTCTTC,CASSTGTIINEQFF
TRBV10-3,few,TRBD2,TRBJ2-1,TGTGCCATCAGTGGGACTAGCGCTCACAATGAGCAGTTCTTC,CAISGTSAHNEQFF
TRBV5-1,.,.,TRBJ2-3,TGCGCCAGCAGCGAACACACAGATACGCAGTATTTT,CASSEHTDTQYF
TRBV30,.,.,TRBJ2-7,TGTGCCTGGAGTCAGCAGGGTTACTACGAGCAGTACTTC,CAWSQQGYYEQYF
TRBV11-2,few,TRBD2,TRBJ2-3,TGTGCCAGCAGCCCCGGGACTAGCGGGGGGGGCACAGATACGCAGTATTTT,CASSPGTSGGGTDTQYF
TRBV2,once,.,TRBJ1-5,TGTGCCAGCAGGGGACTAAGGGTGGGCAATCAGCCCCAGCATTTT,CASRGLRVGNQPQHF
TRBV3-1/TRBV3-2,.,TRBD2,TRBJ2-3,TGTGCCAGCACCGCCCGGGGGGGGCCTAATGCAGATACGCAGTATTTT,CASTARGGPNADTQYF
TRBV7-3,.,.,TRBJ2-3,TGTGCCAGCAGCTTGGGGCAGGGGGGTCGAGATACGCAGTATTTT,CASSLGQGGRDTQYF
TRBV5-6,.,.,TRBJ2-1,TGTGCCAGCAGCTTGTCCAGTCGGGATGAGCAGTTCTTC,CASSLSSRDEQFF
TRBV7-9,once,.,TRBJ2-7,TGTGCCAGCAGCACCGGTACGGACGAGCAGTACTTC,CASSTGTDEQYF
TRBV5-5,.,TRBD1,TRBJ1-6,TGTGCCAGCAGCTTGGTGTCAGGGGGCTCCTATAATTCACCCCTCCACTTT,CASSLVSGGSYNSPLHF
TRBV29-1,.,TRBD1,TRBJ2-1,TGCAGCGTTGAAGGGACAGGGGATGAGCAGTTCTTC,CSVEGTGDEQFF
TRBV13,.,TRBD1,TRBJ1-1,TGTGCCAGCAGCGTAACAGGGGGCGCGGGGGCTGAAGCTTTCTTT,CASSVTGGAGAEAFF
TRBV9,.,.,TRBJ2-2,TGTGCCAGCAGCGTAGGGGTAGGGGTACACACCGGGGAGCTGTTTTTT,CASSVGVGVHTGELFF
TRBV2,.,.,TRBJ2-7,TGTGCCAGCAGTGGGGCGTACGAGCAGTACTTC,CASSGAYEQYF